This entry describes one TCR beta chain. The antigen remains unidentified. The record originates from a study of T cell responses to AZD1222 COVID-19 vaccine. In germline, CDR1 is KGHSH, CDR2 LQKENI. CDR3 length equals 15 residues. Trimming took off 0 bases at V and 6 bases at J, with 14 bases between the two ends. General observations from the study: Repertoire sampling occurred only after the peak T cell response. Spike was spanned by vaccine-associated CD4 TCRs, with dominance at 160-218 and 743-854. Recipients of two AZD1222 doses showed rising Spike-specific TCR breadth and depth.

Profiling relied on immunoSEQ multiplex PCR, and the TCRdb table lists in-frame clones only, not all of them. The sample contains under 140,000 clones, 88% of which appear only once. J is TRBJ1-2 and V is TRBV18, with D possibly being TRBD1 (6 bases). This sequence originates from an adult in good health. This material consisted of peripheral blood, taken on day 0 of AZD1222 vaccination. The CDR3 DNA reads TGTGCCAGCTCACCACCGTCGGGGGGGCGACATGGCTACACCTTC. It yields the protein CASSPPSGGRHGYTF.